This T cell receptor beta chain was identified in a study of blood T cell repertoires in COVID-19. Study-level background: The study drew acute and convalescent COVID-19 samples from the United States, Italy and Spain. PBMCs, B-cell-depleted T cells, or T cells provided the cDNA or gDNA that made up the material.

As originally analysed: Estimates of nucleated cell counts were drawn from the amplification of reference gene primers. Some clones are missing from TCRdb's copy, which holds only in-frame ones; the method was immunoSEQ multiplex PCR. D and trimming were read from the DNA, whereas the V and J calls and clone size are those reported in that table. The data hold under 200,000 clones, with around 86% observed a single time. Sequenced sample: peripheral blood. The TCR comes from a man in his 60s with acute or convalescent COVID-19.

CDR3 residues: CASSQGGGQSYEQYF. The DNA of the CDR3 is TGTGCCAGCAGCCAAGGGGGGGGGCAAAGCTACGAGCAGTACTTC. V gene TRBV3-1 (or the pseudogene TRBV3-2) combines with J gene TRBJ2-7; D may be TRBD2 (7 bases). The CDR3 extends over 15 amino acids. Germline CDR1 reads LGHDT; CDR2 reads YNNKEL (reference sequence). Trimming left V 1 base short and J 3 bases short, with 13 bases between.